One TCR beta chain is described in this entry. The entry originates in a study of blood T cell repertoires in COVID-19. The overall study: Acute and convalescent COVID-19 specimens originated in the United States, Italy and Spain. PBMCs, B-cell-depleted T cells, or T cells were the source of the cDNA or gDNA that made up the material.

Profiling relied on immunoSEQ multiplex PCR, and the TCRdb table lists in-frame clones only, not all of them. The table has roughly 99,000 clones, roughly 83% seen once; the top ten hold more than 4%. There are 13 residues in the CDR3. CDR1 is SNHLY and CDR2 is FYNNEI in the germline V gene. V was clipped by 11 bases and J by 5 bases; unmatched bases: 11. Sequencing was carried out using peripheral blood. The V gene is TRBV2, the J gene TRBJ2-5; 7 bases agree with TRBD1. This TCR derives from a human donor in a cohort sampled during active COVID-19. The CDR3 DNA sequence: TGTGCCTCCCATTGGGGACAGACGGAGACCCAGTACTTC. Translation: CASHWGQTETQYF.